This T cell receptor beta chain was sequenced in a study of blood T cell repertoires in COVID-19. The protocol was immunoSEQ multiplex PCR, while the TCRdb copy is restricted to in-frame clones and leaves out a portion. The table lists about 25,000 clones, around 90% of them singletons, with roughly 8.3% in the top ten. CDR1 MNHNY and CDR2 SVGAGI come from the germline V gene (reference sequence). V lost 5 bases, J lost 2 bases, and 12 bases lay in between. There are 14 residues in the CDR3. The receptor was derived from a human donor with active COVID-19. The donor label of this sample is uncertain. Sample: peripheral blood. The gene calls are TRBV6-6 and TRBJ2-5, with a possible D match to TRBD1 (6 bases). CDR3 protein: CASSPPRGQETQYF. For the CDR3, the DNA is TGTGCCAGCAGTCCCCCTAGGGGGCAAGAGACCCAGTACTTC.